Listed below are T cell receptor beta chains from one sample, sequenced in a study of T cell responses to AZD1222 COVID-19 vaccine. Generated by immunoSEQ multiplex PCR, the TCRdb table keeps only in-frame clones and is missing some. The sample records about 100,000 clones, under 95% being singletons. Sequenced here: peripheral blood, sampled on day 0 of AZD1222 vaccination. The origin of the receptors is an adult in good health. The CDR3 runs from the conserved cysteine through the conserved F or W. D genes are given only for firm matches. Clone size is given for some rows only: seen once, a few or many times, or a class if the clone is expanded.

cdr3_aa cdr3_nt v_call d_call clone_size j_call cdr3_length
CASSSRPLTEGNTIYF TGCGCCAGCAGCTCGAGGCCGCTGACGGAGGGAAACACCATATATTTT TRBV5-1 - few TRBJ1-3 16
CASSLVHRLNEKLFF TGTGCCAGCAGCTTAGTTCACAGACTTAATGAAAAACTGTTTTTT TRBV7-2 - - TRBJ1-4 15
CASSPTGGATGELFF TGTGCCAGTAGCCCCACGGGGGGGGCGACCGGGGAGCTGTTTTTT TRBV19 TRBD2 - TRBJ2-2 15
CATRSDRDTGELFF TGTGCCACCAGATCGGACAGGGACACCGGGGAGCTGTTTTTT TRBV15 TRBD1 - TRBJ2-2 14
CASSSQSTDTQYF TGTGCCAGCTCAAGTCAGAGCACAGATACGCAGTATTTT TRBV18 - - TRBJ2-3 13
CASSSQPGTRYNEQFF TGTGCCAGCAGTTCCCAGCCCGGGACACGCTACAATGAGCAGTTCTTC TRBV6-5 - - TRBJ2-1 16
CASSNRQLSPLHF TGTGCCAGCAGTAACCGACAGCTATCACCCCTCCACTTT TRBV7-2 - - TRBJ1-6 13
CASSPLQGGGNTEAFF TGTGCCAGCTCACCATTACAGGGAGGAGGGAACACTGAAGCTTTCTTT TRBV18 - - TRBJ1-1 16
CAITQGAGREAFF TGTGCCATCACACAGGGGGCAGGCCGGGAAGCTTTCTTT TRBV2 TRBD1 - TRBJ1-1 13
CARSLVGVLAGTRETQYF TGTGCCAGAAGCTTAGTCGGAGTGCTAGCGGGGACTAGGGAGACCCAGTACTTC TRBV7-5 - - TRBJ2-5 18
CASSLNGGEAFF TGTGCCAGCAGCTTGAATGGGGGTGAAGCTTTCTTT TRBV7-9 - - TRBJ1-1 12
CASSSSSYNSPLHF TGTGCCAGCAGTTCAAGTAGTTATAATTCACCCCTCCACTTT TRBV6-5 - - TRBJ1-6 14
CASSLGPGLHYEQYF TGTGCCAGCAGCTTAGGCCCAGGGCTGCACTACGAGCAGTACTTC TRBV11-2 - - TRBJ2-7 15
CAWSIRESSGNTIYF TGTGCCTGGAGTATTAGGGAGAGCTCTGGAAACACCATATATTTT TRBV30 - once TRBJ1-3 15
CASSLDANNQPQHF TGTGCCAGCAGCTTGGACGCTAACAATCAGCCCCAGCATTTT TRBV7-2 - - TRBJ1-5 14
CASSVATSGGTQYF TGTGCCAGCAGCGTAGCTACTAGCGGGGGGACCCAGTACTTC TRBV9 TRBD2 - TRBJ2-5 14
CASRVHEDRGRELFF TGCGCCAGCAGGGTCCACGAGGACAGGGGCCGGGAGCTGTTTTTT TRBV4-1 TRBD1 - TRBJ2-2 15
CASSPNRGADGYTF TGTGCCAGCAGCCCAAACAGGGGGGCAGATGGCTACACCTTC TRBV16 TRBD1 - TRBJ1-2 14
CATSSSLETGSGFRFSYEQYF TGTGCCACCAGCAGTTCCCTGGAAACTGGGTCTGGATTCAGATTTTCCTACGAGCAGTACTTC TRBV15 - - TRBJ2-7 21
CASGGSRNQPQHF TGTGCCAGCGGGGGGTCACGTAATCAGCCCCAGCATTTT TRBV6-5 - - TRBJ1-5 13
CASSSTGGSNQPQHF TGCGCCAGCAGCTCCACAGGGGGGAGCAATCAGCCCCAGCATTTT TRBV5-1 TRBD1 - TRBJ1-5 15
CASSLSQGFQPQHF TGTGCCAGCAGTTTATCGCAGGGTTTCCAGCCCCAGCATTTT TRBV27 - - TRBJ1-5 14
CASSLAPSGGQETQYF TGCGCCAGCAGCTTGGCCCCTAGCGGGGGGCAAGAGACCCAGTACTTC TRBV5-1 TRBD2 - TRBJ2-5 16
CASSSRDSSYEQYF TGTGCCAGCAGCTCCCGGGACTCCTCCTACGAGCAGTACTTC TRBV5-6 - - TRBJ2-7 14
CASSLPGANYGYTF TGTGCCAGCAGTTTGCCAGGGGCCAACTATGGCTACACCTTC TRBV6-6 - once TRBJ1-2 14
CARSYWDNQETQYF TGTGCCAGAAGCTACTGGGACAACCAAGAGACCCAGTACTTC TRBV5-3 - - TRBJ2-5 14
CASSRGQGAVYGYTF TGTGCCAGCAGCCGAGGACAGGGAGCTGTCTATGGCTACACCTTC TRBV4-2 TRBD1 - TRBJ1-2 15
CAWSQGSGNTIYF TGTGCCTGGAGCCAGGGGAGTGGAAACACCATATATTTT TRBV30 - - TRBJ1-3 13
CASSPSGAYEQYF TGCGCCAGCAGCCCGAGCGGGGCATACGAGCAGTACTTC TRBV5-1 TRBD2 - TRBJ2-7 13
CASSLDRGTEAFF TGTGCCAGCAGCTTAGACAGGGGCACTGAAGCTTTCTTT TRBV5-5 TRBD1 - TRBJ1-1 13
CASSVETGYQPQHF TGTGCCAGCAGTGTTGAGACAGGCTATCAGCCCCAGCATTTT TRBV2 - - TRBJ1-5 14
CASSRGQVLSYEQYF TGTGCCAGCAGCCGTGGACAGGTCCTCTCCTACGAGCAGTACTTC TRBV5-4 TRBD1 - TRBJ2-7 15
CAWSEWETQYF TGTGCCTGGAGTGAATGGGAGACCCAGTACTTC TRBV30 - - TRBJ2-5 11
CASSQRGWTGARETQYF TGTGCCAGCAGCCAACGAGGTTGGACAGGGGCGAGAGAGACCCAGTACTTC TRBV3-1/TRBV3-2 TRBD1 - TRBJ2-5 17
CASSPVGDSPLHF TGTGCCAGCAGTCCTGTCGGCGATTCACCCCTCCACTTT TRBV28 - - TRBJ1-6 13
CASSLIQDSNQPQHF TGTGCCAGTAGCTTAATCCAGGATAGCAATCAGCCCCAGCATTTT TRBV19 - - TRBJ1-5 15
CASSLGTGAQPQHF TGCGCCAGCAGCTTGGGGACAGGGGCTCAGCCCCAGCATTTT TRBV5-1 TRBD1 - TRBJ1-5 14
CASSQVSAGTQYF TGCGCCAGCAGCCAAGTTAGTGCGGGTACGCAGTATTTT TRBV4-3 - - TRBJ2-3 13
CSGPWRLNTGELFF TGCAGCGGCCCGTGGAGGCTGAACACCGGGGAGCTGTTTTTT TRBV29-1 - - TRBJ2-2 14
CASSFGRARGGGQPQHF TGTGCCAGCAGTTTCGGCAGGGCCAGGGGAGGCGGTCAGCCCCAGCATTTT TRBV6-2/TRBV6-3 - - TRBJ1-5 17
CAWSEQVNTEAFF TGTGCCTGGAGTGAACAGGTTAACACTGAAGCTTTCTTT TRBV30 - once TRBJ1-1 13
CASSLGPGGYEQYF TGTGCCAGCAGCTTAGGACCAGGGGGCTACGAGCAGTACTTC TRBV7-9 TRBD1 - TRBJ2-7 14
CASSLMGPLNTEAFF TGTGCCAGCAGCCTGATGGGACCTTTGAACACTGAAGCTTTCTTT TRBV3-1/TRBV3-2 - - TRBJ1-1 15
CASRNRYYEQYF TGTGCCAGCAGAAACAGGTACTACGAGCAGTACTTC TRBV7-9 - - TRBJ2-7 12
CSVGSGNSGNTIYF TGCAGCGTGGGGTCAGGCAACTCTGGAAACACCATATATTTT TRBV29-1 - once TRBJ1-3 14
CASSSGTGYEQYF TGTGCCAGCAGCTCCGGGACAGGCTACGAGCAGTACTTC TRBV11-1 TRBD1 - TRBJ2-7 13
CASSSMAGGEQYF TGTGCCAGCAGCTCAATGGCAGGGGGCGAGCAGTACTTC TRBV5-4 TRBD1 - TRBJ2-7 13
CASSPRTATEAFF TGTGCCAGCAGCCCCCGGACAGCCACTGAAGCTTTCTTT TRBV3-1/TRBV3-2 - - TRBJ1-1 13